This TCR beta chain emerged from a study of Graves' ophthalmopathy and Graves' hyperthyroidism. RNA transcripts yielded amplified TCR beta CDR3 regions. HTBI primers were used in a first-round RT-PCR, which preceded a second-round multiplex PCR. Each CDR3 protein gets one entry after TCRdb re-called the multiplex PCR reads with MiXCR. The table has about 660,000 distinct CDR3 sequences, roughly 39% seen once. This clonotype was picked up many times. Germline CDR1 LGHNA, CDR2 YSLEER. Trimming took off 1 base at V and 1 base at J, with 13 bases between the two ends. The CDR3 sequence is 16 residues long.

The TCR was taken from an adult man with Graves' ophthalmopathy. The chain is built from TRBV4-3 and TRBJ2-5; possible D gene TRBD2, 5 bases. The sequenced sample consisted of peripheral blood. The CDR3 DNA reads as TGCGCCAGCAGCCAAGGTGCGGGCCCGGGCCAAGAGACCCAGTACTTC. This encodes CASSQGAGPGQETQYF.